The 18 T cell receptor beta chains below all came from one sample that was sequenced in a study of T cells after yellow fever vaccination. TCRdb called the 5' RACE reads again in MiXCR, with one record for every CDR3 protein. The repertoire holds roughly 340,000 distinct CDR3 sequences, with about 9.5% as singletons. The material sequenced was PBMCs, taken on the day of the first yellow fever vaccination. These receptor sequences come from a man between 18 and 29 years old who received the YFV17D yellow fever vaccine.

This clonotype was detected only a few times. The chain links TRBV7-9 to TRBJ2-3, with 8 bases fitting TRBD2. J gave up 5 bases and V 5 bases, and 9 bases lay outside the gene matches. CDR1 SEHNR and CDR2 FQNEAQ come from the germline V gene (reference sequence). CDR3 size: 15 residues. The CDR3 DNA sequence: TGTGCCAGCAGCCCGGCGGGGGGAATCAAAGATACGCAGTATTTT. It translates to CASSPAGGIKDTQYF.

The V and J genes are TRBV12-3 or TRBV12-4 and TRBJ1-4; possible D gene TRBD1, 6 bases. The CDR3 loop spans 15 amino acids. The V end lost 2 bases, the J end lost 8 bases, and 15 bases lay between the germline ends. CDR3 in DNA: TGTGCCAGCAGTTTATCGGGGTTCGGGGGCGAAAAACTGTTTTTT. Amino acid sequence: CASSLSGFGGEKLFF.

The chain couples TRBV30 to TRBJ2-7; 7 bases are shared with TRBD2. With V trimmed by 0 bases and J by 7 bases, 6 bases remained unmatched. The length of the CDR3 is 13 residues. Germline CDR1 reads GTSNPN; CDR2 reads SVGIG (reference sequence). Here the CDR3 reads CAWSVGGDREQYF. The CDR3 bases are TGTGCCTGGAGTGTTGGGGGGGATAGGGAGCAGTACTTC.

This clonotype has a count of ten or more. The CDR3 loop is CASSQDDLGSYEQYF. DNA for the CDR3: TGCGCCAGCAGCCAAGACGACCTGGGTTCGTACGAGCAGTACTTC. The genes are TRBV4-3 and TRBJ2-7; D call uncertain. The CDR3 is 15 amino acids. Trimming cost V 0 bases and J 4 bases, with 13 bases left between them. Germline CDR1 is LGHNA and CDR2 is YSLEER.

The table lists this clonotype with a few counts. The V gene is TRBV18, the J gene TRBJ2-3; D tentatively fits TRBD1 or TRBD2 (6 bases each). Deletions cut 3 bases from V and 4 bases from J, with 20 bases between. Germline CDR1 and CDR2: KGHSH and LQKENI. The CDR3 extends over 17 amino acids. The CDR3 loop reads CASSPALFGGLADTQYF. CDR3 nucleotides: TGTGCCAGCTCACCCGCCCTCTTTGGGGGGCTCGCAGATACGCAGTATTTT.

The rearrangement uses TRBV7-6 and TRBJ2-3, with D possibly called TRBD1 or TRBD2 (5 bases each). The CDR3 spans 14 residues. The germline gives CDR1 SGHVS, CDR2 FNYEAQ. V lost 7 bases, J lost 4 bases, and 15 bases lay in between. DNA for the CDR3: TGTGCCAGCACCCATGGGGGAGTCCCAGATACGCAGTATTTT. Residues: CASTHGGVPDTQYF.

In its sample, this clonotype was seen a few times. The rearrangement joins TRBV6-1 to TRBJ1-5; 12 bases agree with TRBD1. V shed 5 bases, J shed 7 bases, and the junction held 15 bases outside the gene matches. The CDR3 runs 18 residues. The V gene's germline CDR1 is MNHNS and CDR2 SASEGT. The CDR3 region has the DNA TGTGCCAGCAGTCCCTCACCCGGGACAGGGGGCGCCCGGCAGCCCCAGCATTTT. This gives the protein CASSPSPGTGGARQPQHF.

This clonotype turned up a few times. V usage is TRBV9 and J usage is TRBJ2-5; no clear D gene. This CDR3 is 13 amino acids long. Germline-derived CDR1 and CDR2 are SGDLS and YYNGEE. Trimming left V 2 bases short and J 6 bases short, with 11 bases between. CDR3 amino acids: CASSVTDAQTQYF. The CDR3 coding sequence is TGTGCCAGCAGCGTGACTGATGCGCAGACCCAGTACTTC.

This clonotype was seen a handful of times. The chain links TRBV18 to TRBJ1-5; 9 bases fit TRBD1. CDR3 size: 15 residues. The V segment lost 4 bases and the J segment 1 base; nucleotides outside the gene matches: 2. Germline V gives CDR1 KGHSH, CDR2 LQKENI. CDR3 sequence: CASSHRGQSNQPQHF. CDR3 bases: TGTGCCAGCTCACACAGGGGGCAGAGCAATCAGCCCCAGCATTTT.

The genes are TRBV5-1 and TRBJ1-1; D is unclear. The CDR3 spans 14 residues. Trimming stripped 3 bases from V and 0 bases from J, with 9 bases between. Germline values: CDR1 SGHRS, CDR2 YFSETQ. CDR3 amino acids: CASSSDGLNTEAFF. CDR3 in DNA: TGCGCCAGCAGCTCCGACGGATTGAACACTGAAGCTTTCTTT.

V gene TRBV20-1 combines with J gene TRBJ2-1, with a possible D match to TRBD2 (5 bases). Germline lookup yields CDR1 DFQATT and CDR2 SNEGSKA (reference sequence). CDR3 length equals 14 residues. Deletions cut 6 bases from V and 0 bases from J, with 12 bases between. The CDR3 bases are TGCAGTGCGTTCGGGGTGAGCTCCTACAATGAGCAGTTCTTC. Protein: CSAFGVSSYNEQFF.

This clonotype has just a few counts. The rearrangement links TRBV5-1 to TRBJ1-1; D gene uncertain. The CDR3 is 15 residues long. Trimming cost V 0 bases and J 4 bases, with 13 bases left between them. The V gene's germline CDR1 is SGHRS and CDR2 YFSETQ. The CDR3 here is CASSLGALGFTEAFF. Written as DNA, the CDR3 is TGCGCCAGCAGCTTGGGTGCGTTGGGGTTCACTGAAGCTTTCTTT.

The CDR3 region has the DNA TGTGCCAGTAGTTCCCGGACAGGTTGGGGTTCCGAGCAGTACTTC. Translation: CASSSRTGWGSEQYF. The chain employs TRBV19 and TRBJ2-7, with TRBD1 matching over 7 bases. CDR1 and CDR2 from the germline V gene are LNHDA and SQIVND (reference sequence). Trimming at V came to 5 bases and at J to 6 bases, leaving 13 bases not matched to a gene. The CDR3 contains 15 residues. The full variable domain, in which reference TRBV19 and TRBJ2-7 provide the parts outside the CDR3, is DGGITQSPKYLFRKEGQNVTLSCEQNLNHDAMYWYRQDPGQGLRLIYYSQIVNDFQKGDIAEGYSVSREKKESFPLTVTSAQKNPTAFYLCASSSRTGWGSEQYFGPGTRLTVT.

At least ten counts were recorded for this clonotype. The genes are TRBV11-2 and TRBJ1-5, with TRBD1 matching 7 bases. In germline, CDR1 is SGHAT, CDR2 FQNNGV. J gave up 7 bases and V 3 bases, and 6 bases lay outside the gene matches. The CDR3 is 14 residues long. The CDR3 here is CASSLDTGEQPQHF. CDR3 coding DNA: TGTGCCAGCAGCTTGGATACAGGGGAACAGCCCCAGCATTTT.

This clonotype turned up a few times. This chain joins TRBV7-2 and TRBJ2-5; weak D call: TRBD2 (5 bases). The ends were cut back, 5 bases at V and 7 bases at J, with 11 bases in the middle. CDR3 length: 12 amino acids. Germline-derived CDR1 and CDR2 are SGHTA and FQGNSA. For the CDR3, the DNA is TGTGCCAGCAGCCCTACCAGCGGGACCCAGTACTTC. Translating it yields CASSPTSGTQYF. The full variable domain, its missing parts supplied by reference TRBV7-2 and TRBJ2-5, is GAGVSQSPSNKVTEKGKDVELRCDPISGHTALYWYRQSLGQGLEFLIYFQGNSAPDKSGLPSDRFSAERTGGSVSTLTIQRTQQEDSAVYLCASSPTSGTQYFGPGTRLLVL.

The rearrangement joins TRBV24-1 to TRBJ2-3; D is possibly TRBD1 (6 bases). Per germline, CDR1 KGHDR and CDR2 SFDVKD. This CDR3 region has 13 residues. The V gene lost 3 bases and the J gene lost 4 bases, with 7 bases spanning the gap. DNA for the CDR3: TGTGCCACCAGTGATCCAGGGGCAGATACGCAGTATTTT. Protein product: CATSDPGADTQYF.

The genes are TRBV7-9 and TRBJ1-3; D is undetermined. Deletions cut 5 bases from V and 2 bases from J, with 10 bases between. The CDR3 has 14 residues. The germline gives CDR1 SEHNR, CDR2 FQNEAQ (reference sequence). The CDR3: CASSPGRAGNTIYF. The CDR3 bases are TGTGCCAGCAGCCCGGGTCGGGCTGGAAACACCATATATTTT. The full variable domain, with the rest looked up from reference TRBV7-9 and TRBJ1-3, is DTGVSQNPRHKITKRGQNVTFRCDPISEHNRLYWYRQTLGQGPEFLTYFQNEAQLEKSRLLSDRFSAERPKGSFSTLEIQRTEQGDSAMYLCASSPGRAGNTIYFGEGSWLTVV.

The table lists this clonotype with a few counts. J is TRBJ2-4 and V is TRBV27; D uncertain. Trimming stripped 8 bases from V and 2 bases from J, with 4 bases between. The germline V gene encodes CDR1 MNHEY and CDR2 SMNVEV (reference sequence). CDR3 size: 11 residues. CDR3 nucleotide sequence: TGTGCCAGCTACTCCAAAAACATTCAGTACTTC. This encodes CASYSKNIQYF.